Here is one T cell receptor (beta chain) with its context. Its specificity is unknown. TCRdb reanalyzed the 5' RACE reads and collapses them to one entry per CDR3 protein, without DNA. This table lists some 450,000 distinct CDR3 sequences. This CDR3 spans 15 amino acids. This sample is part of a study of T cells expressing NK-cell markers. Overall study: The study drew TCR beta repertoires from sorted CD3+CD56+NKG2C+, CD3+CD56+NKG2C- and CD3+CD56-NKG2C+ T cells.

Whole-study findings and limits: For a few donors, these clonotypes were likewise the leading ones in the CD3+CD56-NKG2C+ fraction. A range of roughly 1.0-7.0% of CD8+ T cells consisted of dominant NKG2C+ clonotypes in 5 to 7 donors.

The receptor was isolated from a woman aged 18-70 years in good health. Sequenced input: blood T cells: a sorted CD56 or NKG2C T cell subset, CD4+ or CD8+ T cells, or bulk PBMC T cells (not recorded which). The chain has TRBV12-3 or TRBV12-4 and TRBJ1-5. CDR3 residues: CASSGDGNSNQPQHF.